This T cell receptor (beta chain) is from a study of blood T cell repertoires in COVID-19. Only in-frame clones appear in the TCRdb table, and some are missing; sequencing was by immunoSEQ multiplex PCR. Altogether some 290,000 clones are present, approximately 87% being singletons, with the ten largest covering less than 6%. The V end lost 6 bases, the J end lost 8 bases, and 17 bases lay between the germline ends. CDR1 and CDR2 from the germline V gene are SQVTM and ANQGSEA. This CDR3 has 13 residues. Sequenced: peripheral blood. This TCR derives from a man aged 60 to 75 who had recovered from COVID-19. The chain combines TRBV29-1 with TRBJ2-1; D is undetermined. The CDR3, as DNA: TGCAGCGTAGAATCCCCCCGGTCGCATGAGCAGTTCTTC. Its translation: CSVESPRSHEQFF.